This TCR beta chain is drawn from a study of T cell clonality in common variable immunodeficiency. Study results and limitations: Fewer deletions and N-nucleotide insertions were reportedly seen in common variable immunodeficiency TCR beta sequences.

Assay used: immunoSEQ multiplex PCR; TCRdb lists only in-frame clones, some missing. The table lists 30,000 to 40,000 clones, with no singletons. The germline CDR1 and CDR2 sequences are SGHVS and FNYEAQ. With 4 bases clipped from V and 5 bases from J, the junction kept 8 bases outside the gene matches. The CDR3 runs 16 residues. This clone has more than one count but fewer than ten. Its specificity is not known. The CDR3 end is not reached by the read, which stops 3 residues before it; the germline J gene fills it in. The sample taken for sequencing was peripheral blood mononuclear cells. The sequence came from a human donor with common variable immunodeficiency. The chain joins TRBV7-6 to TRBJ2-3; TRBD2 agrees at 11 bases. CDR3 bases read: TGTGCCAGCAGCTGGGGTAGCGGGGGGGCGAGAGATACG. Its protein product is CASSWGSGGARDT. The whole CDR3 reads CASSWGSGGARDTQYF. Filled out from reference TRBV7-6 and TRBJ2-3, the complete variable domain reads GAGVSQSPRYKVTKRGQDVALRCDPISGHVSLYWYRQALGQGPEFLTYFNYEAQQDKSGLPNDRFSAERPEGSISTLTIQRTEQRDSAMYRCASSWGSGGARDTQYFGPGTRLTVL.